The clone carrying this T cell receptor beta chain was recorded many times. The CDR3 goes on 3 residues after the read ends, and that part is filled in from the germline J gene. Profiled with immunoSEQ multiplex PCR; TCRdb holds only in-frame clones, not every one. The sample has 44,000 or so clones, none seen only once; the top ten hold 0.6% to 0.8%. These data originate in a study of T cell clonality in common variable immunodeficiency. This CDR3 spans 16 amino acids. Per germline, CDR1 DFQATT and CDR2 SNEGSKA (reference sequence). The trim removed 0 bases at V and 5 bases at J, leaving 8 bases unmatched.

The chain is built from TRBV20-1 and TRBJ2-1, with 9 bases fitting TRBD2. The TCR originated in a person between 18 and 70 years old in good health. Material for sequencing was peripheral blood mononuclear cells. Partial CDR3 DNA: TGCAGTGCTAGAGATCCGTTGACTAGCGGTGACAATGAG. Protein sequence: CSARDPLTSGDNE. The full-length CDR3 reads as CSARDPLTSGDNEQFF.